Below, 5 T cell receptor beta chains from the same sample are listed, as sequenced in a study of regulatory T cells in long-lasting Graves disease (dated by TCRdb to the early 2020s). In the paper's terms, the time point label means: newly diagnosed GD, antithyroid drugs for less than 3 months. RNA was extracted from PBMCs in TRIzol for both TCR sequencing and RNA sequencing. The library was built by means of multiplex PCR. Sequenced using an Illumina HiSeq 4000. To build TCR beta libraries, CDR3 regions were amplified by Arm-PCR using iRepertoire HTBI primers. In-frame beta chains were kept once TCRdb had trimmed the public reads at Q25 with fastp and called clones with MiXCR. Each CDR3 protein gets just one entry, which takes the most common genes and DNA from the rows behind it. This sample has 530,000 or so distinct CDR3 sequences in its table, and roughly 13% of those were observed once. Clones ranked in the top ten supply roughly 10% of the sample.

This sample also belongs to another study, concerning T cells in Graves' hyperthyroidism and ophthalmopathy.

The specimen was peripheral blood mononuclear cells (PBMCs), collected at new diagnosis, from a patient treated with antithyroid drugs. These receptors all come from a young man with Graves disease. Donor details come from another sample of the same person, matched by shared clones.

The gene calls are TRBV3-1 and TRBJ1-2; TRBD1 agrees at 8 bases. CDR1 is LGHDT and CDR2 is YNNKEL in the germline V gene (reference sequence). This CDR3 comprises 16 residues. Trimming took 4 bases from V and 6 from J; bases not matched to a gene: 13. CDR3 sequence (DNA): TGTGCCAGCAGCCTGCGCCAGGGGGCGCGGAGAGATGGCTACACCTTC. As protein: CASSLRQGARRDGYTF.

This clonotype turned up a few times. This chain joins TRBV20-1 and TRBJ2-3; D gene ambiguous. V was clipped by 5 bases and J by 4 bases, with 13 bases between them. The CDR3 loop spans 13 amino acids. The V gene's germline CDR1 is DFQATT and CDR2 SNEGSKA (reference sequence). Here the CDR3 DNA reads TGCAGTGCTCCTGGGGTTGGCTCAGATACGCAGTATTTT. Amino acids: CSAPGVGSDTQYF.

This clonotype was counted ten times or more. The chain has TRBV6-2 or TRBV6-3 and TRBJ2-3; either TRBD1 or TRBD2 may fit D (6 bases each). V shed 5 bases and J shed 2 bases, with 11 bases lying between them. The CDR3 length is 14 residues. The V gene's germline CDR1 is MNHEY and CDR2 SVGEGT. CDR3 bases: TGTGCCAGCAGTGAAGGGGGGACCACAGATACGCAGTATTTT. Residues: CASSEGGTTDTQYF.

The sample holds a few counts of this clonotype. CDR3 sequence (DNA): TGTGCCACCAGCACCGGAAACTCCTACAATGAGCAGTTCTTC. This codes for CATSTGNSYNEQFF. This chain uses TRBV15 with TRBJ2-1; D gene uncertain. The CDR3 is made up of 14 amino acids. The germline CDR1 and CDR2 sequences are LNHNV and YYDKDF (reference sequence). V lost 4 bases, J lost 0 bases, and 7 bases lay in between.

The table lists this clonotype with a few counts. The V call is TRBV20-1, the J call TRBJ2-3, with D hard to call. Trimming removed 5 bases from V and 4 bases from J, with 16 bases in between. Per the germline V gene, CDR1 is DFQATT and CDR2 is SNEGSKA (reference sequence). This CDR3 contains 14 residues. CDR3: CSAHGRFRADTQYF. CDR3 DNA sequence: TGCAGTGCTCATGGACGGTTTCGTGCAGATACGCAGTATTTT.